These 27 T cell receptor beta chains originate from one sample sequenced in a study of blood T cell repertoires in COVID-19. Profiled with immunoSEQ multiplex PCR; TCRdb holds only in-frame clones, not every one. The sample lists under 200,000 clones, roughly 86% occurring once. Sequencing used peripheral blood. Receptors originate from a man aged 18 to 35 with active or convalescent COVID-19.

The chain recombines TRBV6-6 with TRBJ1-3, with 9 bases fitting TRBD1. V lost 5 bases, J lost 4 bases, and 9 bases stayed unmatched. The germline V gene encodes CDR1 MNHNY and CDR2 SVGAGI (reference sequence). CDR3 length: 16 residues. CDR3 residues: CASSRAGTGTGNTIYF. The CDR3 DNA follows: TGTGCCAGCAGTCGAGCCGGGACAGGGACAGGAAACACCATATATTTT.

The V gene is TRBV5-1, the J gene TRBJ2-7, with 8 bases lining up with TRBD1. CDR3 length equals 17 residues. After removal of 3 bases from V and 6 bases from J, the junction contained 17 bases not matched to a gene. Germline loops: CDR1 SGHRS, CDR2 YFSETQ. The CDR3 sequence: CASSSLTGQGSMGEQYF. In DNA, the CDR3 is TGCGCCAGCAGCTCCCTAACCGGACAGGGTAGTATGGGCGAGCAGTACTTC.

This chain uses TRBV30 with TRBJ1-3; D is ambiguous. The CDR3 extends over 12 amino acids. V was cut by 0 bases and J by 7 bases, with 7 bases left in between. Germline CDR1 reads GTSNPN; CDR2 reads SVGIG (reference sequence). The CDR3 loop reads CAWSVTSNTIYF. CDR3 nucleotides: TGTGCCTGGAGTGTAACAAGTAACACCATATATTTT.

The chain carries TRBV11-2 and TRBJ2-5; D gene ambiguous. V was pared by 1 base and J by 1 base, with 4 bases between. Looked up from germline, CDR1 is SGHAT and CDR2 is FQNNGV. This CDR3 has 13 amino acids. The DNA for the CDR3 is TGTGCCAGCAGCTTAGTGGCCCAAGAGACCCAGTACTTC. It is translated as CASSLVAQETQYF.

The genes are TRBV14 and TRBJ2-3; maybe TRBD2 (5 bases). The CDR3 extends over 17 amino acids. Trimming shortened V by 4 bases and J by 0 bases, and 17 bases separated the two germline ends. CDR1 is SGHDN, CDR2 FVKESK, per germline. The CDR3, as DNA: TGTGCCAGCAGCCCGTATCGCAGCGGACCCAGCACAGATACGCAGTATTTT. This translates into CASSPYRSGPSTDTQYF. The variable domain in full, completed from reference TRBV14 and TRBJ2-3, reads EAGVTQFPSHSVIEKGQTVTLRCDPISGHDNLYWYRRVMGKEIKFLLHFVKESKQDESGMPNNRFLAERTGGTYSTLKVQPAELEDSGVYFCASSPYRSGPSTDTQYFGPGTRLTVL.

The rearrangement joins TRBV7-9 to TRBJ2-1; TRBD2 matches 10 bases. Looked up from germline, CDR1 is SEHNR and CDR2 is FQNEAQ (reference sequence). There are 15 residues in the CDR3. V lost 5 bases to trimming and J lost 5 bases; unmatched junction nucleotides: 6. The CDR3 region has the DNA TGTGCCAGCAGCGGATGGACTAGCGGAAACAATGAGCAGTTCTTC. Amino acid sequence: CASSGWTSGNNEQFF.

The CDR3 region is CASSPNPGQNYGYTF. Written as DNA, the CDR3 is TGTGCCAGCTCACCGAATCCAGGACAGAACTATGGCTACACCTTC. The chain is built from TRBV18 and TRBJ1-2, with D possibly being TRBD1 (6 bases). Trimming removed 3 bases at V and 2 bases at J, with 13 bases between. This CDR3 is 15 amino acids long. CDR1 and CDR2 from the germline V gene are KGHSH and LQKENI.

CDR3 residues: CASSVSLAGGDEQFF. The CDR3 nucleotides are TGTGCCAGCAGTGTCTCTCTAGCGGGGGGAGATGAGCAGTTCTTC. The chain links TRBV6-4 to TRBJ2-1; the match to TRBD2 covers 11 bases. Germline V gives CDR1 MRHNA, CDR2 SNTAGT. The length of the CDR3 is 15 residues. After removal of 4 bases from V and 8 bases from J, the junction contained 7 bases not matched to a gene.

This clone was observed a handful of times. The genes are TRBV18 and TRBJ1-2; D is unclear. CDR1 and CDR2 from the germline V gene are KGHSH and LQKENI. The ends were cut back, 4 bases at V and 2 bases at J, with 17 bases in the middle. The CDR3 is made up of 16 amino acids. The CDR3 loop reads CASSHSPGDDNYGYTF. The CDR3 nucleotides are TGTGCCAGCTCACACTCCCCCGGAGATGACAACTATGGCTACACCTTC.

The V call is TRBV4-1, the J call TRBJ2-7, with D perhaps matching TRBD1 (6 bases). The CDR3 covers 16 residues. CDR1 and CDR2 (germline): MGHRA, YSYEKL. V dropped 2 bases and J dropped 3 bases, with 17 bases sitting between them. This CDR3 is CASSQLTGALNYEQYF. CDR3 coding DNA: TGCGCCAGCAGCCAATTGACAGGAGCCCTAAACTACGAGCAGTACTTC.

The table lists this clone with a count of one. One end of the junction is discordant with germline, which a read error may explain. CDR3: CASSEYRGSSQPQHF. The DNA for the CDR3 is TGTGCCAGCAGTGAATATCGAGGTAGCAGTCAGCCCCAGCATTTT. V usage is TRBV6-1 and J usage is TRBJ1-5, with D unclear. Per the germline V gene, CDR1 is MNHNS and CDR2 is SASEGT. This CDR3 contains 15 residues.

Comment on this clone: The sample holds other DNA sequences that translate to the same CDR3. This chain joins TRBV3-1 (or the pseudogene TRBV3-2) and TRBJ1-1; D is possibly TRBD1 (6 bases). Germline CDR1 and CDR2: LGHDT and YNNKEL (reference sequence). CDR3 size: 14 residues. With 1 base removed from V and 4 bases from J, the gap between germline ends came to 10 bases. This chain's CDR3 is CASSQVTGGTEAFF. The CDR3, as DNA: TGTGCCAGCAGCCAAGTGACAGGCGGCACTGAAGCTTTCTTT.

The V and J genes are TRBV5-1 and TRBJ2-7; D is unresolved. Germline lookup yields CDR1 SGHRS and CDR2 YFSETQ. The CDR3 sequence is 13 residues long. Between the trimmed V and J ends, which lost 0 bases and 4 bases, there was a span of 8 bases. CDR3: CASSLGHGYEQYF. CDR3 DNA: TGCGCCAGCAGCTTGGGCCACGGGTACGAGCAGTACTTC.

This clone was seen just once. The V call is TRBV7-9, the J call TRBJ2-1; tentative D call: TRBD2 (6 bases). V was pared by 5 bases and J by 9 bases, with 14 bases between. Germline V gene lookup returns CDR1 SEHNR and CDR2 FQNEAQ (reference sequence). The CDR3 sequence is 13 residues long. The CDR3 nucleotides are TGTGCCAGCAGCGCGGACTATTTCACTGAGCAGTTCTTC. Encoded protein: CASSADYFTEQFF.

Only one count was recorded for this clone. The rearrangement uses TRBV30 and TRBJ1-1, with D unresolved. Trimming left V 4 bases short and J 0 bases short, with 12 bases between. The germline V gene encodes CDR1 GTSNPN and CDR2 SVGIG (reference sequence). There are 14 residues in the CDR3. Here the CDR3 reads CAWTLTNVNTEAFF. The CDR3 coding sequence is TGTGCCTGGACGCTGACAAACGTGAACACTGAAGCTTTCTTT.

Only a few counts were recorded for this clone. The chain carries TRBV9 and TRBJ1-5; tentatively, D is TRBD1 (5 bases). The CDR3 spans 13 residues. The ends were cut back, 5 bases at V and 3 bases at J, with 9 bases in the middle. Per the germline V gene, CDR1 is SGDLS and CDR2 is YYNGEE. As DNA, the CDR3 is TGTGCCAGCAGTCCGGGGGACAATCAGCCCCAGCATTTT. Its translation is CASSPGDNQPQHF.

The chain links TRBV9 to TRBJ2-1, with TRBD1 matching over 7 bases. Germline V gene sequence: CDR1 SGDLS, CDR2 YYNGEE. The V segment lost 4 bases and the J segment 5 bases; nucleotides outside the gene matches: 12. This CDR3 has 16 residues. This CDR3 reads CASSPRFAGGHNEQFF. In nucleotides, the CDR3 is TGTGCCAGCAGCCCCCGCTTTGCAGGGGGACACAATGAGCAGTTCTTC.

This rearrangement joins TRBV7-9 to TRBJ2-3, with D perhaps matching TRBD2 (6 bases). The CDR3 covers 13 residues. CDR1 and CDR2 (germline): SEHNR, FQNEAQ (reference sequence). The ends were cut back, 11 bases at V and 4 bases at J, with 16 bases in the middle. The CDR3 reads CASRASEADTQYF. DNA of the CDR3: TGTGCCTCCCGGGCTAGCGAGGCAGATACGCAGTATTTT.

This clone appeared once. The chain couples TRBV6-5 to TRBJ2-2; no firm D call. V was trimmed by 7 bases and J by 2 bases, leaving 11 bases between them. Germline lookup yields CDR1 MNHEY and CDR2 SVGAGI. This CDR3 region has 14 residues. The CDR3 sequence is CASMRQTNTGELFF. The CDR3 bases are TGTGCCAGCATGAGGCAGACCAACACCGGGGAGCTGTTTTTT.

The chain is built from TRBV5-5 and TRBJ2-7; 7 bases are a match to TRBD1. J gave up 3 bases and V 5 bases, and 14 bases lay outside the gene matches. The length of the CDR3 is 16 residues. Germline V gene data show CDR1 as SGHKS and CDR2 as YYEKEE (reference sequence). The chain's CDR3 is CASSLAPGQANYEQYF. In DNA, the CDR3 is TGTGCCAGCAGTCTGGCCCCCGGACAGGCCAACTACGAGCAGTACTTC.

This clone was picked up a small number of times. The chain combines TRBV28 with TRBJ2-3; 7 nucleotides match TRBD1. J was trimmed by 2 bases and V by 1 base; bases with no gene match: 3. The CDR3 extends over 15 amino acids. CDR1 and CDR2 from the germline V gene are MDHEN and SYDVKM. In nucleotides, the CDR3 is TGTGCCAGCAGTTTATCCGGGACAGCCACAGATACGCAGTATTTT. Translating it yields CASSLSGTATDTQYF.

DNA of the CDR3: TGTGCCAGCAGCTCGAAGATTGGGACAGGCCTTTTTGGGACCCAGTACTTC. Translated: CASSSKIGTGLFGTQYF. The chain is built from TRBV11-2 and TRBJ2-5; 8 bases agree with TRBD1. Germline CDR1 and CDR2: SGHAT and FQNNGV. V was clipped by 4 bases and J by 7 bases; unmatched bases: 17. The CDR3 consists of 17 residues.

Regarding this clone: A junction boundary mismatches the germline segment, possibly from a read error. The chain links TRBV6-1 to TRBJ1-2; 7 nucleotides line up with TRBD1. CDR3 length equals 13 residues. Germline CDR1 and CDR2: MNHNS and SASEGT. CDR3 bases: TGTGCCAGCAGCGAAGGGGGCGTATATGGCTACACCTTC. As protein: CASSEGGVYGYTF.

The chain has TRBV2 and TRBJ2-1; 10 bases map to TRBD1. The germline CDR1 and CDR2 sequences are SNHLY and FYNNEI. The CDR3 contains 14 residues. Trimming removed 5 bases from V and 5 bases from J; junction bases left unmatched: 3. In nucleotides, the CDR3 is TGTGCCAGCAGTCGGGACAGGGGTGACAATGAGCAGTTCTTC. Its protein product is CASSRDRGDNEQFF.

J is TRBJ2-7 and V is TRBV30, with a possible D match to TRBD2 (6 bases). This CDR3 is built from 15 residues. With 5 bases removed from V and 2 bases from J, the gap between germline ends came to 19 bases. Germline values: CDR1 GTSNPN, CDR2 SVGIG (reference sequence). CDR3 amino acids: CAWGPSGSRAYEQYF. The DNA for the CDR3 is TGTGCCTGGGGCCCCAGCGGGTCGCGCGCCTACGAGCAGTACTTC.

The chain links TRBV6-5 to TRBJ2-1; 9 bases fit TRBD2. Germline CDR1 is MNHEY and CDR2 is SVGAGI. The CDR3 contains 14 residues. Trimming removed 4 bases from V and 8 bases from J; junction bases left unmatched: 6. The CDR3 DNA reads as TGTGCCAGCAGTTCGATAGCGGGAGACCATGAGCAGTTCTTC. This translates into CASSSIAGDHEQFF.

With regard to this clone: Other DNA sequences of this sample code for an identical CDR3. The gene calls are TRBV18 and TRBJ1-5, with 8 bases fitting TRBD1. Germline CDR1 and CDR2: KGHSH and LQKENI. The ends lost 3 bases at V and 4 bases at J; junction bases unmatched: 2. The CDR3 extends over 14 amino acids. The CDR3 DNA sequence: TGTGCCAGCTCACCCGGACAGGGAAATCAGCCCCAGCATTTT. Encoded protein: CASSPGQGNQPQHF.